Shown below are 26 T cell receptor beta chains from a single sample sequenced in a study of beta chain features in type 1 diabetes. Findings of the study overall: Researchers report that Type 1 diabetes patients had moderately but significantly shorter TCRB CDR3s across all four CD4+ subsets.

Expressed TCRB transcripts were sequenced because the isolated RNA had all been reverse transcribed beforehand. Only in-frame clones appear in the TCRdb table, and some are missing; sequencing was by immunoSEQ multiplex PCR. The data show almost 350,000 clones, with about a tenth seen just once and about 1% held by the top ten. These receptors' targets are unknown. The sequenced sample was central memory CD4+ T cells from blood. These receptors came from a young man with type 1 diabetes.

The chain couples TRBV19 to TRBJ2-5; no firm D call. The CDR3 has 16 amino acids. Germline V gives CDR1 LNHDA, CDR2 SQIVND (reference sequence). Trimming shortened V by 3 bases and J by 1 base, and 15 bases separated the two germline ends. CDR3 sequence (DNA): TGTGCCAGTAGTATGAGCAGTCTCTCGGGCCAAGAGACCCAGTACTTC. Protein: CASSMSSLSGQETQYF.

The chain carries TRBV29-1 and TRBJ1-4; 9 bases fit TRBD1. Germline V gene sequence: CDR1 SQVTM, CDR2 ANQGSEA. The junction had 3 bases not matched to a gene; V was cut back by 6 bases and J by 4 bases. The CDR3 length is 13 residues. The CDR3 nucleotides read TGCAGCGTAAGGGACAGGGATAATGAAAAACTGTTTTTT. Protein: CSVRDRDNEKLFF. The variable domain in full, completed from reference TRBV29-1 and TRBJ1-4, reads SAVISQKPSRDICQRGTSLTIQCQVDSQVTMMFWYRQQPGQSLTLIATANQGSEATYESGFVIDKFPISRPNLTFSTLTVSNMSPEDSSIYLCSVRDRDNEKLFFGSGTQLSVL.

The genes are TRBV27 and TRBJ2-7, with a tentative D call TRBD1 (6 bases). CDR1 and CDR2 (germline): MNHEY, SMNVEV (reference sequence). CDR3 size: 15 residues. The V and J ends lost 2 bases and 6 bases respectively, with 17 bases between them. The CDR3 DNA follows: TGTGCCAGCAGTTTAGGTTCCAGGGGCCAACTCGAGCAGTACTTC. It yields the protein CASSLGSRGQLEQYF.

The genes are TRBV11-3 and TRBJ1-1, with D tentatively TRBD1 (6 bases). V dropped 3 bases and J dropped 0 bases, with 17 bases sitting between them. Germline V gives CDR1 SGHNT, CDR2 YENEEA. The CDR3 contains 17 residues. The CDR3 bases are TGTGCCAGCAGCTTTGCTGCAGGGAGGGGGATGAACACTGAAGCTTTCTTT. This encodes CASSFAAGRGMNTEAFF. The full variable domain, completed using reference TRBV11-3 and TRBJ1-1, is EAGVVQSPRYKIIEKKQPVAFWCNPISGHNTLYWYLQNLGQGPELLIRYENEEAVDDSQLPKDRFSAERLKGVDSTLKIQPAELGDSAVYLCASSFAAGRGMNTEAFFGQGTRLTVV.

This clone was picked up a small number of times. One junction end does not reproduce the germline sequence, and a read error may be involved. The chain is built from TRBV11-2 and TRBJ2-4, with D possibly TRBD2 on 5 matching bases. Germline CDR1 reads SGHAT; CDR2 reads FQNNGV. The CDR3 is 12 amino acids. The CDR3 is CASSSGIGIRYF. DNA for the CDR3: TGTGCCAGCTCCTCCGGGATCGGGATTCGGTACTTC.

J is TRBJ2-7 and V is TRBV25-1; 10 positions match TRBD1. V lost 2 bases and J lost 4; bases outside the gene matches: 5. Germline V lookup: CDR1 MGHDK, CDR2 SYGVNS. CDR3 size: 15 residues. In DNA form, the CDR3 reads TGTGCCAGCAGTGAAGTAGGGACAGGGGAGTACGAGCAGTACTTC. Its protein product is CASSEVGTGEYEQYF.

This clone was seen more than once but under ten times. The chain links TRBV9 to TRBJ1-3, with 8 nucleotides matching TRBD1. CDR3 length: 14 residues. After removal of 3 bases from V and 2 bases from J, the junction contained 1 base not matched to a gene. In germline, CDR1 is SGDLS, CDR2 YYNGEE. CDR3 residues: CASSATGAGNTIYF. The CDR3 DNA reads TGTGCCAGCAGCGCGACAGGGGCTGGAAACACCATATATTTT.

The V gene is TRBV11-3, the J gene TRBJ2-3; D is undetermined. Per the germline V gene, CDR1 is SGHNT and CDR2 is YENEEA. The CDR3 spans 14 residues. The germline V and J ends were trimmed by 5 bases and 8 bases, with 17 bases remaining between them. The CDR3 DNA reads as TGTGCCAGCAGCATGGCGGAGACGGTCGGTACGCAGTATTTT. This translates into CASSMAETVGTQYF.

This clone occurred a few times. The V call is TRBV7-8, the J call TRBJ1-5; the match to TRBD1 covers 8 bases. The V segment lost 5 bases and the J segment 5 bases; nucleotides outside the gene matches: 11. The CDR3 runs to 16 residues. CDR1 is SGHVS, CDR2 FQNEAQ, per germline. CDR3: CASSPRQGKNYQPQHF. For the CDR3, the DNA is TGTGCCAGCAGCCCGCGACAGGGGAAAAATTATCAGCCCCAGCATTTT.

This clone was observed at least ten times. This chain joins TRBV5-1 and TRBJ2-2; TRBD1 is a possible D gene (5 bases). CDR1 and CDR2 (germline): SGHRS, YFSETQ. There are 13 residues in the CDR3. The V end lost 7 bases, the J end lost 4 bases, and 11 bases lay between the germline ends. CDR3 bases: TGCGCCAGCCTTGGGCAGGGCACCGGGGAGCTGTTTTTT. It codes for CASLGQGTGELFF.

The chain employs TRBV5-5 and TRBJ2-5, with TRBD2 matching over 7 bases. This CDR3 is 16 amino acids long. The V segment lost 3 bases and the J segment 0 bases; nucleotides outside the gene matches: 8. Germline assignment: CDR1 SGHKS and CDR2 YYEKEE (reference sequence). The CDR3: CASSSGTSDYQETQYF. CDR3 DNA sequence: TGTGCCAGCAGCTCCGGAACTAGCGACTACCAAGAGACCCAGTACTTC.

The CDR3 protein is CASAGAWTVRSEQYF. The DNA for the CDR3 is TGCGCCAGCGCCGGGGCCTGGACCGTCCGGAGCGAGCAGTACTTC. The chain employs TRBV5-1 and TRBJ2-7; D could derive from TRBD1 or TRBD2 (5 bases each). The CDR3 has 15 residues. The germline V gene encodes CDR1 SGHRS and CDR2 YFSETQ. Trimming pared 7 bases from V and 6 bases from J, leaving 23 bases between.

This clone was recorded at least ten times. The rearrangement uses TRBV9 and TRBJ2-7; 8 nucleotides match TRBD1. The CDR3 contains 14 residues. CDR1 is SGDLS, CDR2 YYNGEE, per germline. With 4 bases clipped from V and 3 bases from J, the junction kept 6 bases outside the gene matches. CDR3 amino acids: CASSPPGQGYEQYF. The CDR3, as DNA: TGTGCCAGCAGCCCCCCCGGACAGGGCTACGAGCAGTACTTC.

This clone was seen a handful of times. The chain combines TRBV30 with TRBJ2-1, with D possibly TRBD2 on 7 matching bases. Between the trimmed V and J ends, which lost 7 bases and 3 bases, there was a span of 16 bases. The CDR3 runs to 14 residues. From germline, CDR1 is GTSNPN and CDR2 SVGIG (reference sequence). The CDR3 loop reads CASRRGGLYNEQFF. The CDR3 region has the DNA TGTGCCTCCAGGAGGGGGGGCCTCTACAATGAGCAGTTCTTC. The whole variable domain, filled in from reference TRBV30 and TRBJ2-1, reads SQTIHQWPATLVQPVGSPLSLECTVEGTSNPNLYWYRQAAGRGLQLLFYSVGIGQISSEVPQNLSASRPQDRQFILSSKKLLLSDSGFYLCASRRGGLYNEQFFGPGTRLTVL.

The table lists this clone with many counts. V gene TRBV7-2 combines with J gene TRBJ1-2; no clear D. The V end lost 6 bases, the J end lost 4 bases, and 12 bases lay between the germline ends. The CDR3 is 13 amino acids. Germline V lookup: CDR1 SGHTA, CDR2 FQGNSA. The DNA of the CDR3 is TGTGCCAGCAGGCAGACGGCGAGCTATGGCTACACCTTC. Residues: CASRQTASYGYTF.

The sample holds a few counts of this clone. The CDR3 reads CASSPTGTSGRQETQYF. The CDR3 DNA is TGTGCCAGCAGCCCTACTGGGACTAGCGGGAGACAAGAGACCCAGTACTTC. V gene TRBV7-2 combines with J gene TRBJ2-5, with TRBD2 matching 14 bases. Germline V gene sequence: CDR1 SGHTA, CDR2 FQGNSA. The CDR3 has 17 residues. With 5 bases clipped from V and 2 bases from J, the junction kept 7 bases outside the gene matches.

This clone has a handful of counts. The genes are TRBV5-1 and TRBJ2-5; D is undetermined. Trimming took off 2 bases at V and 4 bases at J, with 9 bases between the two ends. The V gene's germline CDR1 is SGHRS and CDR2 YFSETQ. CDR3 size: 13 residues. In DNA form, the CDR3 reads TGCGCCAGCAGCTTTAAGGGCCTAGAGACCCAGTACTTC. It codes for CASSFKGLETQYF.

This chain joins TRBV6-1 and TRBJ1-5, with D hard to call. CDR1 and CDR2 (germline): MNHNS, SASEGT. With 6 bases removed from V and 5 bases from J, the gap between germline ends came to 11 bases. The length of the CDR3 is 13 residues. The CDR3 DNA sequence: TGTGCCAGCAGCCGAGACCGAGATCAGCCCCAGCATTTT. This translates into CASSRDRDQPQHF.

This chain links TRBV28 with TRBJ2-5; perhaps TRBD2 as D (6 bases). Germline CDR1 MDHEN, CDR2 SYDVKM. Trimming took 5 bases from V and 5 from J, leaving 12 bases between them. The CDR3 has 13 residues. The DNA of the CDR3 is TGTGCCAGCAGTACACGGGGGTTGGAGACCCAGTACTTC. Translation gives CASSTRGLETQYF.

This clone appeared a few times. The rearrangement links TRBV29-1 to TRBJ1-2; no definite D call. The germline gives CDR1 SQVTM, CDR2 ANQGSEA. Trimming removed 5 bases at V and 7 bases at J, with 11 bases between. The CDR3 runs to 11 residues. The CDR3 coding sequence is TGCAGCGTTCCCAGTTTTGGTGGCTACACCTTC. This gives the protein CSVPSFGGYTF.

In its sample, this clone was seen a few times. V gene TRBV5-6 combines with J gene TRBJ1-2; D gene unclear. CDR3 length equals 15 residues. Per germline, CDR1 SGHDT and CDR2 YYEEEE. V was shortened by 4 bases and J by 0 bases, with 13 bases between the two germline ends. CDR3 sequence (DNA): TGTGCCAGCAGCCCCGCCCAGAGAACTAACTATGGCTACACCTTC. Translating it yields CASSPAQRTNYGYTF.

This chain joins TRBV5-1 and TRBJ2-1, with D possibly matching TRBD1 (5 bases). Trimming stripped 4 bases from V and 5 bases from J, with 16 bases between. Germline assignment: CDR1 SGHRS and CDR2 YFSETQ. This CDR3 contains 15 residues. The CDR3 loop reads CASSAMWAGNNEQFF. CDR3 bases: TGCGCCAGCAGCGCCATGTGGGCAGGGAACAATGAGCAGTTCTTC.

The V and J genes are TRBV19 and TRBJ1-1; D may be TRBD1 (5 bases). V lost 7 bases and J 2 bases, leaving 20 bases between the germline ends. From germline, CDR1 is LNHDA and CDR2 SQIVND (reference sequence). This CDR3 has 16 residues. Written as DNA, the CDR3 is TGTGCCAGTACCTCTCTCAGGGTGGGCACTAACACTGAAGCTTTCTTT. Residues: CASTSLRVGTNTEAFF.

The chain has TRBV5-6 and TRBJ1-2; no clear D gene. The CDR3 covers 16 residues. The germline V and J ends were trimmed by 4 bases and 8 bases, with 24 bases remaining between them. Looked up from germline, CDR1 is SGHDT and CDR2 is YYEEEE. CDR3 sequence (DNA): TGTGCCAGCAGCCCGACCAGTAGCGGCCTGGGAGAGGGCTACACCTTC. Encoded protein: CASSPTSSGLGEGYTF.

This chain connects TRBV6-6 to TRBJ1-2, with a possible D match to TRBD1 (5 bases). CDR3 length: 14 residues. Trimming removed 6 bases from V and 3 bases from J, with 14 bases in between. Germline V gene lookup returns CDR1 MNHNY and CDR2 SVGAGI (reference sequence). DNA for the CDR3: TGTGCCAGCAGCCACTCGGGGGAGGACTATGGCTACACCTTC. Translated, it gives CASSHSGEDYGYTF.

This clone was observed a few times. At the DNA level, this CDR3 is encoded by other sequences in the same sample as well. The chain carries TRBV18 and TRBJ2-2; no clear D gene. The V end was cut by 1 base, the J end by 5 bases, with 2 bases between. Germline CDR1 reads KGHSH; CDR2 reads LQKENI. CDR3 size: 12 residues. The CDR3 DNA reads TGTGCCAGCTCACCACGGACCGGGGAGCTGTTTTTT. Amino acids: CASSPRTGELFF.